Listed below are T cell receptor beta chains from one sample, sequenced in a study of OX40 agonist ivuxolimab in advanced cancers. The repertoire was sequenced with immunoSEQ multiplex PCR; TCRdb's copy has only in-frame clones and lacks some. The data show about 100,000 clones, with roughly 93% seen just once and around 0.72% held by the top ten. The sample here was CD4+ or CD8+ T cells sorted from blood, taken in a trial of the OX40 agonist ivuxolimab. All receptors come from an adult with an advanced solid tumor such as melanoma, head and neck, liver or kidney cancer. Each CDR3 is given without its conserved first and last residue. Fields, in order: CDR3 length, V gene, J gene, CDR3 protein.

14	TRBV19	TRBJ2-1	ASSPNGQPGDHEQF
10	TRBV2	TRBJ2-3	ASGTGLDTQY
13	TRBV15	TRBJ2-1	ATSRARGPYYEQF
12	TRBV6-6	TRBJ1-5	ASREQGAGQPQH
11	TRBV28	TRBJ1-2	ASSLTGSYGYT
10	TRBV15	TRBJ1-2	ATSDPGYGYT
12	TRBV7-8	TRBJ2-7	ASSWGIRTAEQY
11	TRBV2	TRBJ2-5	ASSPPGQETQY
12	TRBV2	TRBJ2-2	ASSEVRETGELF
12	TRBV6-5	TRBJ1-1	ASSRQGRWTEAF
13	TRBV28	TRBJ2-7	ASSLGTGVSYEQY
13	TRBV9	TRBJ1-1	ASTPGHQGNTEAF
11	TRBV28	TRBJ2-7	ASRWRGRNEQY
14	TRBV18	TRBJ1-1	ASSQSDTGIGTEAF
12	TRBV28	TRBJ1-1	ASSLTGGWTEAF
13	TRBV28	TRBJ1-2	ASSLLPWGNYGYT
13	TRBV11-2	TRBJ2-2	ASSRSGRNTGELF
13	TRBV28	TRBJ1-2	ASSSPAAANYGYT
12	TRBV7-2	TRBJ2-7	ASSLAPSSYEQY
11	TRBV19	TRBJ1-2	ASSMDSNYGYT
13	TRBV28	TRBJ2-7	ASSEPGLAALEQY
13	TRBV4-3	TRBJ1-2	ASSQDPWANYGYT
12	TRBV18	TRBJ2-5	ASSAAGVDETQY
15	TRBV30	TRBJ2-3	AWSHSQHLAGTDTQY
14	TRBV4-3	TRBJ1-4	ASSRNVRGREEKLF
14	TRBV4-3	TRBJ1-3	ASSPSAKGSGNTIY
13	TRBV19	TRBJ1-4	ASSILRAGNEKLF
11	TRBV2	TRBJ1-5	ASSGTPNQPQH
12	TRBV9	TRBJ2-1	ASSPTSSYNEQF